Listed below are T cell receptor beta chains from one sample, sequenced in a study of tumor-infiltrating lymphocytes in primary liver carcinoma. TCRdb re-called the multiplex PCR reads through MiXCR, storing one row per CDR3 protein. The sample shows approximately 330,000 distinct CDR3 sequences, about 61% of them seen only once. Sequenced: peripheral blood. The receptors originated from a man aged 40-55 years with primary liver carcinoma and hepatitis B virus infection. The CDR3 runs from the conserved cysteine through the conserved F or W. The order of the fields is D gene, clone size, J gene, V gene, CDR3 DNA, CDR3 protein. D genes are given only for firm matches. Size is omitted from some rows. Given values are once, few, many or a class for expanded clones.

d_gene: TRBD1; abundance: few; j_gene: TRBJ2-7; v_gene: TRBV7-9; CDR3nt: TGTGCCAGCAGCCCATGGGACAGTTCCTACGAGCAGTACTTC; CDR3aa: CASSPWDSSYEQYF
d_gene: .; abundance: .; j_gene: TRBJ2-1; v_gene: TRBV11-1; CDR3nt: TGTACCAGCAGTAACCTCGGAGTGGGGGATGGTGAGCAGTTCTTC; CDR3aa: CTSSNLGVGDGEQFF
d_gene: .; abundance: many; j_gene: TRBJ2-1; v_gene: TRBV11-2; CDR3nt: TGTGCCAGCAGCTCCCTGGTACTCCGGGGCGAGCAGTTCTTC; CDR3aa: CASSSLVLRGEQFF
d_gene: .; abundance: .; j_gene: TRBJ1-1; v_gene: TRBV5-1; CDR3nt: TGTGCCAGCAGCTTGGTTCCCATTTTCGCGTTGACAGCTGAAGCTTTCTTT; CDR3aa: CASSLVPIFALTAEAFF
d_gene: TRBD2; abundance: .; j_gene: TRBJ2-1; v_gene: TRBV4-2; CDR3nt: TGTGCCAGCAACCAAGGGACTGGGGTCGGGGGGTTGCATGAGCAGTTCTTC; CDR3aa: CASNQGTGVGGLHEQFF
d_gene: .; abundance: .; j_gene: TRBJ2-7; v_gene: TRBV29-1; CDR3nt: TGCAGCGTGTTCGAGGGAAGGGGTGGCAACAAGCAGTACTTC; CDR3aa: CSVFEGRGGNKQYF
d_gene: .; abundance: .; j_gene: TRBJ1-1; v_gene: TRBV12-3/TRBV12-4; CDR3nt: TGTGCCAGCAGTCCAAGGGGGGGTAACACTGAAGCTTTCTTT; CDR3aa: CASSPRGGNTEAFF
d_gene: .; abundance: many; j_gene: TRBJ1-6; v_gene: TRBV12-3/TRBV12-4; CDR3nt: TGTGCCAGCAGTCTGGACCGGATGAGAAATTCACCCCTCCACTTT; CDR3aa: CASSLDRMRNSPLHF
d_gene: TRBD2; abundance: .; j_gene: TRBJ2-1; v_gene: TRBV12-3/TRBV12-4; CDR3nt: TGTGCCAGCAGTTCAGCGGGATCCTACTCCTACAATGAGCAGTTCTTC; CDR3aa: CASSSAGSYSYNEQFF
d_gene: .; abundance: .; j_gene: TRBJ2-1; v_gene: TRBV4-2; CDR3nt: TGTGCCAGCAGCCAAGATTGGGTCACGGTAGCTAAGCAGTTCTTC; CDR3aa: CASSQDWVTVAKQFF
d_gene: .; abundance: .; j_gene: TRBJ2-3; v_gene: TRBV11-2; CDR3nt: TGTGCCAGCAACTTAGATTGGGCCGCTGGCGATACGCAGTATTTT; CDR3aa: CASNLDWAAGDTQYF
d_gene: TRBD2; abundance: .; j_gene: TRBJ2-1; v_gene: TRBV11-2; CDR3nt: TGTGCCAGCAGCTGGCCGGGACTAGCAGGAGGGCAGTGCTACAATGAGCAGTTCTTC; CDR3aa: CASSWPGLAGGQCYNEQFF
d_gene: TRBD1; abundance: .; j_gene: TRBJ1-2; v_gene: TRBV29-1; CDR3nt: TGCAGCGTTGAATGGACAGGTTATGGCTACAGCTTC; CDR3aa: CSVEWTGYGYSF
d_gene: TRBD1; abundance: once; j_gene: TRBJ1-5; v_gene: TRBV9; CDR3nt: TGTGCCAGCAGGGTTACAGGGGCTCAACCCCAGCATTTT; CDR3aa: CASRVTGAQPQHF
d_gene: TRBD2; abundance: .; j_gene: TRBJ2-7; v_gene: TRBV6-6; CDR3nt: TGTGCCAGCAGTTCTAGCCGGGAGGTCTACGAGCAGTACTTC; CDR3aa: CASSSSREVYEQYF
d_gene: TRBD2; abundance: .; j_gene: TRBJ2-3; v_gene: TRBV28; CDR3nt: TGTGCCAGCGAGTCTAGCGGGGAAAGCACAGATACGCAGTATTTT; CDR3aa: CASESSGESTDTQYF
d_gene: TRBD1; abundance: many; j_gene: TRBJ2-7; v_gene: TRBV29-1; CDR3nt: TGCAGCGTTGAAGAATCGGCAGGGGGATACGAGCAGTACTTC; CDR3aa: CSVEESAGGYEQYF
d_gene: .; abundance: .; j_gene: TRBJ1-2; v_gene: TRBV11-2; CDR3nt: TGTGCGAGCAGCCCCGGGAGTAGGGAGGGCGCTCCATCTGGCTACACCTTC; CDR3aa: CASSPGSREGAPSGYTF
d_gene: .; abundance: few; j_gene: TRBJ1-6; v_gene: TRBV4-1; CDR3nt: TGCGCCAGCAGCCAAGAAACCCCAATCGGGCAGCTAAGCTCCTATAATTCACCCCTCCACTTT; CDR3aa: CASSQETPIGQLSSYNSPLHF
d_gene: .; abundance: .; j_gene: TRBJ2-7; v_gene: TRBV6-1; CDR3nt: TGTTCCACCAGTGAAGTTGGGTCAGCCTACGAGCAGTACTTC; CDR3aa: CSTSEVGSAYEQYF
d_gene: TRBD1; abundance: .; j_gene: TRBJ1-2; v_gene: TRBV30; CDR3nt: TGTGCCTGGAGTCTTCATCGACAGGGCGGCTATGGCTACACCTTC; CDR3aa: CAWSLHRQGGYGYTF
d_gene: TRBD1; abundance: .; j_gene: TRBJ1-5; v_gene: TRBV28; CDR3nt: TGTGCCAGCAGTTCTCGCGGTGGCAGGGGGTTCAATCAGCCCCAGCATTTT; CDR3aa: CASSSRGGRGFNQPQHF